A selection of T cell receptor beta chains follows, all from one sample in a study of shared clonotypes between healthy human individuals. Here immunoSEQ multiplex PCR was the method, and the copy in TCRdb shows in-frame clones only, minus some. Of roughly 2,300,000 clones listed, approximately 90% were seen once; the top ten hold 0.37%. Material: naive CD4+ T cells from PBMCs. The receptor set was obtained from a man aged 18 to 30 in good health. Some clones in this sample may be carry-over from other donors' samples. Both conserved end residues are part of each CDR3. A D gene is named only where the DNA matches it firmly. Clone size, where shown, is once, few, many, or a class for clones that have expanded.

J gene	clone size	D gene	V gene	CDR3 protein	CDR3 DNA
TRBJ1-3	NA	NA	TRBV10-3	CAISESGGNTIYF	TGTGCCATCAGTGAGTCGGGAGGAAACACCATATATTTT
TRBJ2-7	NA	TRBD2	TRBV9	CASSVASGNYEQYF	TGTGCCAGCAGCGTAGCTAGCGGCAACTACGAGCAGTACTTC
TRBJ1-1	NA	TRBD1	TRBV7-2	CASSNLGTENTEAFF	TGTGCCAGCAGCAACCTCGGGACAGAGAACACTGAAGCTTTCTTT
TRBJ2-2	NA	NA	TRBV27	CASSRRPPGPNTGELFF	TGTGCCAGCAGTCGCCGGCCCCCTGGACCGAACACCGGGGAGCTGTTTTTT
TRBJ2-5	NA	NA	TRBV14	CASSQGPTRTPPETQYF	TGTGCCAGCAGCCAAGGGCCGACTAGAACCCCTCCGGAGACCCAGTACTTC
TRBJ1-1	NA	NA	TRBV27	CASSPHRQGTEAFF	TGTGCCAGCAGCCCCCACCGGCAGGGGACTGAAGCTTTCTTT
TRBJ2-4	NA	NA	TRBV2	CASSFGGTLAKNIQYF	TGTGCCAGCAGTTTTGGAGGGACCCTAGCCAAAAACATTCAGTACTTC
TRBJ1-1	NA	NA	TRBV7-3	CASSLRENTEAFF	TGTGCCAGCAGCTTACGGGAGAACACTGAAGCTTTCTTT
TRBJ2-5	NA	NA	TRBV5-1	CASSLKGETQYF	TGCGCCAGCAGCCTCAAGGGGGAGACCCAGTACTTC
TRBJ1-1	NA	TRBD1	TRBV7-9	CASSPPRTGTTEAFF	TGTGCCAGCAGCCCCCCTCGGACAGGGACCACTGAAGCTTTCTTT
TRBJ2-7	NA	TRBD2	TRBV11-2	CASSSRGVNEQYF	TGTGCCAGCAGCTCCCGGGGGGTAAACGAGCAGTACTTC
TRBJ1-1	NA	TRBD1	TRBV19	CASSPVTGVLRTEAFF	TGTGCCAGTAGTCCCGTGACAGGGGTATTAAGGACTGAAGCTTTCTTT
TRBJ2-7	NA	TRBD2	TRBV11-2	CASSPTGGGRTYEQYF	TGTGCCAGCAGCCCCACGGGGGGTGGCAGGACCTACGAGCAGTACTTC
TRBJ2-1	NA	NA	TRBV5-1	CASSLDSGTYNEQFF	TGCGCCAGCAGCTTGGATAGCGGAACCTACAATGAGCAGTTCTTC
TRBJ2-1	NA	NA	TRBV5-4	CASSPDASSYNEQFF	TGTGCCAGCAGCCCTGACGCAAGCTCCTACAATGAGCAGTTCTTC
TRBJ1-2	NA	NA	TRBV11-2	CASSPPGRQGGYTF	TGTGCCAGCAGCCCCCCCGGGAGGCAGGGCGGCTACACCTTC
TRBJ2-7	NA	NA	TRBV6-5	CASSYEGGSTREQYF	TGTGCCAGCAGCTATGAGGGTGGTTCAACGCGCGAGCAGTACTTC
TRBJ1-1	few	TRBD1	TRBV5-1	CASSLAGQGTEAFF	TGCGCCAGCAGCTTGGCCGGACAGGGCACTGAAGCTTTCTTT
TRBJ1-1	NA	NA	TRBV7-3	CASSPGGGVGPEAFF	TGTGCCAGCAGCCCTGGTGGAGGGGTGGGCCCTGAAGCTTTCTTT
TRBJ1-2	NA	NA	TRBV9	CASSPTIDGYYGYTF	TGTGCCAGCAGCCCCACGATCGACGGATACTATGGCTACACCTTC
TRBJ2-1	NA	TRBD2	TRBV7-9	CASSSRNRLAGVNEQFF	TGTGCCAGCAGCTCGAGGAATAGACTAGCGGGAGTCAATGAGCAGTTCTTC
TRBJ1-2	NA	NA	TRBV27	CASSLLGQGANYGYTF	TGTGCCAGCAGTTTACTCGGGCAGGGAGCTAACTATGGCTACACCTTC
TRBJ2-5	NA	TRBD1	TRBV6-6	CASRPGQGRQETQYF	TGTGCCAGCAGGCCGGGACAGGGTCGCCAAGAGACCCAGTACTTC
TRBJ2-7	NA	NA	TRBV28	CASSFGWQGTYEQYF	TGTGCCAGCAGTTTTGGATGGCAGGGGACCTACGAGCAGTACTTC
TRBJ1-1	few	NA	TRBV2	CASLQNIEAFF	TGTGCCAGCTTACAAAACATTGAAGCTTTCTTT
TRBJ2-3	NA	TRBD2	TRBV5-4	CASSLGTGGTGTDTQYF	TGTGCCAGCAGCTTGGGGACGGGGGGAACGGGCACAGATACGCAGTATTTT
TRBJ2-6	NA	NA	TRBV29-1	CSVWGAAGANVLTF	TGCAGCGTTTGGGGGGCGGCTGGGGCCAACGTCCTGACTTTC
TRBJ2-2	NA	NA	TRBV9	CASSVGSAQNTGELFF	TGTGCCAGCAGCGTAGGAAGCGCCCAGAACACCGGGGAGCTGTTTTTT
TRBJ2-1	once	TRBD2	TRBV5-1	CASSLDVGGSSYNEQFF	TGCGCCAGCAGCTTGGATGTGGGCGGGAGCTCCTACAATGAGCAGTTCTTC
TRBJ1-1	NA	NA	TRBV28	CASSLWGGEGTEAFF	TGTGCCAGCAGTTTGTGGGGGGGCGAGGGGACTGAAGCTTTCTTT
TRBJ2-5	NA	NA	TRBV7-6	CASSLPQETQYF	TGTGCCAGCAGCCTACCTCAAGAGACCCAGTACTTC
TRBJ1-4	NA	NA	TRBV5-6	CASSFRINEKLFF	TGTGCCAGCAGCTTTAGGATTAATGAAAAACTGTTTTTT
TRBJ2-3	NA	TRBD2	TRBV7-8	CASSLTSGRDTQYF	TGTGCCAGCAGCTTAACTAGCGGGAGAGATACGCAGTATTTT
TRBJ2-1	NA	NA	TRBV2	CASPKVGGDEQFF	TGTGCCAGCCCTAAAGTCGGGGGAGATGAGCAGTTCTTC
TRBJ1-5	NA	NA	TRBV19	CASSIDWGGQPQHF	TGTGCCAGTAGTATAGATTGGGGGGGCCAGCCCCAGCATTTT
TRBJ2-7	NA	NA	TRBV5-8	CASSLVVGETYEQYF	TGTGCCAGCAGCTTGGTTGTGGGAGAGACCTACGAGCAGTACTTC
TRBJ2-3	NA	TRBD2	TRBV4-3	CASSQSASGLAADTQYF	TGCGCCAGCAGCCAATCAGCCTCCGGGCTAGCGGCAGATACGCAGTATTTT
TRBJ2-2	NA	TRBD1	TRBV6-5	CASSWDRLNTGELFF	TGTGCCAGCAGTTGGGACAGATTGAACACCGGGGAGCTGTTTTTT
TRBJ1-1	NA	NA	TRBV6-6	CASSGTSSEAFF	TGTGCCAGCAGCGGGACATCCAGTGAAGCTTTCTTT
TRBJ1-5	NA	TRBD1	TRBV7-9	CASGQGSNQPQHF	TGTGCCAGTGGACAGGGGTCAAATCAGCCCCAGCATTTT
TRBJ2-2	NA	NA	TRBV6-5	CASSFRGRTGELFF	TGTGCCAGCAGTTTCCGGGGGCGGACCGGGGAGCTGTTTTTT
TRBJ2-3	NA	NA	TRBV29-1	CSVATITDTQYF	TGCAGCGTTGCTACAATTACAGATACGCAGTATTTT
TRBJ2-1	few	TRBD2	TRBV5-4	CASSLMPGLAYNEQFF	TGTGCCAGCAGCTTGATGCCGGGACTAGCTTACAATGAGCAGTTCTTC
TRBJ2-3	NA	NA	TRBV5-1	CASSSTPGRGTSTDTQYF	TGCGCCAGCAGCTCGACCCCCGGTCGTGGGACAAGCACAGATACGCAGTATTTT
TRBJ1-1	NA	NA	TRBV7-2	CASSLQGLETEAFF	TGTGCCAGCAGCTTACAGGGGTTGGAGACTGAAGCTTTCTTT
TRBJ2-5	NA	NA	TRBV6-1	CASSEAQASGETQYF	TGTGCCAGCAGTGAGGCGCAGGCGTCAGGGGAGACCCAGTACTTC
TRBJ2-6	NA	NA	TRBV28	CATPGGSGANVLTF	TGTGCCACCCCTGGGGGCTCTGGGGCCAACGTCCTGACTTTC
TRBJ2-1	NA	TRBD2	TRBV5-1	CASSFSGGWDNEQFF	TGCGCCAGCAGTTTTAGCGGGGGATGGGACAATGAGCAGTTCTTC
TRBJ2-7	NA	NA	TRBV7-9	CASSEGKTYEQYF	TGTGCCAGCAGCGAGGGCAAAACCTACGAGCAGTACTTC
TRBJ2-7	NA	NA	TRBV9	CASSVSDPAYEQYF	TGTGCCAGCAGCGTATCAGATCCAGCCTACGAGCAGTACTTC